This T cell receptor (beta chain) was found in a study of patients and donors after allogeneic stem cell transplantation. One entry per CDR3 protein results from TCRdb running MiXCR on the RT-PCR reads. The sample holds tens of thousands of distinct CDR3 sequences, approximately 5.2% seen once. V lost 6 bases to trimming and J lost 0 bases, with 33 bases between them. The CDR3 is 22 residues long. What was sequenced was blood, either unsorted or a sorted T cell fraction (not recorded which). The receptor was isolated from a human donor who was either an allogeneic HSCT recipient or a stem cell or donor lymphocyte infusion donor (not recorded which). It is not recorded whose cells these are; they may come from a transplant donor. This chain joins TRBV12-3 or TRBV12-4 and TRBJ1-3, with D perhaps matching TRBD1 (5 bases). The CDR3 sequence: CASRPRPSGTRTVLPSGNTIYF. CDR3 in DNA: TGTGCCAGCAGACCTAGACCGTCCGGGACCCGTACTGTTCTTCCCTCTGGAAACACCATATATTTT.